Listed below are T cell receptor beta chains from one sample, sequenced in a study of T cell responses to AZD1222 COVID-19 vaccine. Measured with immunoSEQ multiplex PCR; TCRdb has only the in-frame clones, and not every one. The sample lists about 140,000 clones; roughly 90% were seen once. The source material was peripheral blood, sampled 28 days after the second AZD1222 dose. The receptors derive from an adult who received the AZD1222 COVID-19 vaccine. Each CDR3 is given without its conserved first and last residue. Not all rows give a size; the values are once, few, many and, for expanded clones, a class.

clone size: NA; V gene: TRBV7-3; CDR3 protein: ASSSSGTSTDTQY
clone size: NA; V gene: TRBV2; CDR3 protein: ASRGQGAFGNTIY
clone size: NA; V gene: TRBV29-1; CDR3 protein: SVGQGNVNEQF
clone size: NA; V gene: TRBV6-5; CDR3 protein: ASTGESNQPQH
clone size: once; V gene: TRBV27; CDR3 protein: ASSLSGGQGPYEQY
clone size: NA; V gene: TRBV19; CDR3 protein: ASSSTHRNSPLH
clone size: NA; V gene: TRBV5-4; CDR3 protein: ASSSSGDTQY
clone size: NA; V gene: TRBV5-5; CDR3 protein: ASSLDRGGSDYGYT
clone size: NA; V gene: TRBV5-6; CDR3 protein: ASSPQGGVGELF
clone size: NA; V gene: TRBV6-1; CDR3 protein: ASSEEPNQPQH
clone size: once; V gene: TRBV5-4; CDR3 protein: ASRSQDNTEAF
clone size: NA; V gene: TRBV30; CDR3 protein: AWSDSSFYNEQF
clone size: NA; V gene: TRBV5-6; CDR3 protein: ASSLRGWTEAF
clone size: once; V gene: TRBV7-9; CDR3 protein: ASSLAAMGYGYT
clone size: once; V gene: TRBV29-1; CDR3 protein: SVEEQGRSAF
clone size: NA; V gene: TRBV5-4; CDR3 protein: ASSLYRDRSEKLF
clone size: NA; V gene: TRBV27; CDR3 protein: ASSQSLYNSPLH
clone size: NA; V gene: TRBV19; CDR3 protein: ASSNRAFGNTIY
clone size: NA; V gene: TRBV7-2; CDR3 protein: ASSLAENSYEQY
clone size: once; V gene: TRBV7-3; CDR3 protein: ASSLQQATEAF